The 26 T cell receptor beta chains below come from one sample, sequenced in a study of cytomegalovirus exposure and HLA in healthy donors. The PCR contained 60 Vbeta and 13 Jbeta primers. Repertoires were generated with immunoSEQ multiplex PCR, while TCRdb's copy carries only in-frame clones and drops some. Of roughly 63,000 clones in the sample, about three quarters were seen once. Sequencing was carried out using PBMCs. These receptors were taken from a man between 45 and 60 years old in good health and CMV-seropositive.

The chain links TRBV30 to TRBJ1-1; D is unclear. CDR3 length: 16 residues. The germline V and J ends were trimmed by 3 bases and 1 base, with 18 bases remaining between them. Germline V gene lookup returns CDR1 GTSNPN and CDR2 SVGIG (reference sequence). CDR3 sequence: CAWSPGMGGGNTEAFF. Written as DNA, the CDR3 is TGTGCCTGGAGCCCTGGGATGGGAGGAGGGAACACTGAAGCTTTCTTT.

V and J are TRBV2 and TRBJ2-5; D gene uncertain. V dropped 3 bases and J dropped 2 bases, with 7 bases sitting between them. The CDR3 is made up of 13 amino acids. Germline V gives CDR1 SNHLY, CDR2 FYNNEI. The CDR3 loop reads CASSEFRQETQYF. As DNA, the CDR3 is TGTGCCAGCAGTGAGTTTAGACAAGAGACCCAGTACTTC.

As for this clone: This sequence is one base from a far larger clone and is likely a read error. Different DNA sequences within this sample yield the same CDR3. The chain couples TRBV27 to TRBJ1-2; unclear D gene. CDR1 is MNHEY, CDR2 SMNVEV, per germline (reference sequence). This CDR3 is built from 14 residues. The CDR3, as DNA: TGTGCCAGCAGTTTTTCAGGTTTATCTTATGGGTACACCTTC. This sequence encodes CASSFSGLSYGYTF.

This clone turned up a few times. This chain links TRBV27 with TRBJ2-1; 9 nucleotides agree with TRBD1. V lost 5 bases to trimming and J lost 2 bases; unmatched junction nucleotides: 10. Germline values: CDR1 MNHEY, CDR2 SMNVEV (reference sequence). This CDR3 has 17 amino acids. CDR3: CASSRTGVTLPYNEQFF. CDR3 sequence (DNA): TGTGCCAGCAGTAGGACAGGGGTGACCTTACCCTACAATGAGCAGTTCTTC.

The chain joins TRBV27 to TRBJ2-3; D is possibly TRBD1 (6 bases). Between the trimmed V and J ends, which lost 5 bases and 6 bases, there was a span of 21 bases. The CDR3 is made up of 16 amino acids. Germline-derived CDR1 and CDR2 are MNHEY and SMNVEV (reference sequence). The CDR3, as DNA: TGTGCCAGCAGTCCCGGGGTGGGGGCCTCGGGCGATACGCAGTATTTT. It translates to CASSPGVGASGDTQYF.

This clone was seen a handful of times. The chain has TRBV14 and TRBJ2-1, with 7 positions matching TRBD2. The V gene end was trimmed by 3 bases and the J gene end by 2 bases; junction bases not matched to a gene: 7. Germline CDR1 SGHDN, CDR2 FVKESK. There are 16 residues in the CDR3. The chain's CDR3 is CASSHRRSGTYNEQFF. As DNA, the CDR3 is TGTGCCAGCAGCCATAGGAGAAGCGGGACCTACAATGAGCAGTTCTTC.

The V gene is TRBV2, the J gene TRBJ1-1; TRBD1 is a possible D gene (6 bases). Germline lookup yields CDR1 SNHLY and CDR2 FYNNEI. This CDR3 has 18 residues. Trimming left V 5 bases short and J 2 bases short, with 24 bases between. CDR3 in amino acids: CASSFLRDTGWGNTEAFF. The CDR3 bases are TGTGCCAGCAGTTTCCTCCGGGACACAGGATGGGGTAACACTGAAGCTTTCTTT.

The chain recombines TRBV27 with TRBJ1-2; D ambiguous. V shed 4 bases and J shed 2 bases, with 14 bases lying between them. CDR3 length: 15 residues. Germline CDR1 is MNHEY and CDR2 is SMNVEV (reference sequence). This CDR3 is CASSSSYELNYGYTF. The CDR3 DNA reads TGTGCCAGCAGTTCATCGTACGAACTCAACTATGGCTACACCTTC.

The V and J genes are TRBV6-1 and TRBJ1-5, with 7 bases lining up with TRBD1. Trimming removed 5 bases from V and 7 bases from J; junction bases left unmatched: 8. The CDR3 extends over 14 amino acids. The germline V gene has CDR1 MNHNS and CDR2 SASEGT. The CDR3 sequence: CASSLQGTGQPQHF. The CDR3, as DNA: TGTGCCAGCAGTCTACAGGGGACGGGACAGCCCCAGCATTTT.

The genes are TRBV7-5 and TRBJ1-2; the tabulated D call, TRBD1, remains unverified against the DNA. TRBV7-5 is shown as a pseudogene. The CDR3 has 15 residues. CDR3 sequence reads: CARSDSGTGAGGYTF. As DNA, the CDR3 is TGTGCCAGAAGCGACTCCGGGACAGGGGCGGGTGGCTACACCTTC.

The chain uses TRBV7-9 and TRBJ1-5, with 8 bases matching TRBD1. Germline CDR1 SEHNR, CDR2 FQNEAQ (reference sequence). Losses at the gene ends were 4 bases for V and 5 bases for J; bases not matched to a gene: 16. This CDR3 comprises 18 residues. CDR3 sequence: CASSSTQGASGLDQPQHF. CDR3 sequence (DNA): TGTGCCAGCAGCTCAACGCAGGGGGCGTCGGGTCTGGATCAGCCCCAGCATTTT.

The chain uses TRBV5-5 and TRBJ2-7, with 7 bases identical to TRBD1. This CDR3 region has 14 residues. With V trimmed by 0 bases and J by 4 bases, 4 bases remained unmatched. The V gene's germline CDR1 is SGHKS and CDR2 YYEKEE (reference sequence). DNA for the CDR3: TGTGCCAGCAGCTTGGCAGGGGGTAATTACGAGCAGTACTTC. This translates into CASSLAGGNYEQYF. Looking up the rest from reference TRBV5-5 and TRBJ2-7 gives the full variable domain: DAGVTQSPTHLIKTRGQQVTLRCSPISGHKSVSWYQQVLGQGPQFIFQYYEKEERGRGNFPDRFSARQFPNYSSELNVNALLLGDSALYLCASSLAGGNYEQYFGPGTRLTVT.

This clone was recorded only once. V and J are TRBV9 and TRBJ1-6; D possibly corresponds to TRBD1 (6 bases). Germline CDR1 reads SGDLS; CDR2 reads YYNGEE. V gave up 3 bases and J gave up 5 bases, with 9 bases separating them. This CDR3 contains 14 residues. CDR3 in DNA: TGTGCCAGCAGCGCGACAGGAGATAATTCACCCCTCCACTTT. This sequence encodes CASSATGDNSPLHF.

V is TRBV9 and J is TRBJ1-5; D gene unclear. Germline CDR1 reads SGDLS; CDR2 reads YYNGEE. V lost 0 bases and J 7 bases, leaving 11 bases between the germline ends. CDR3 length: 14 residues. CDR3 in amino acids: CASSVEGGGQPQHF. The CDR3 nucleotides are TGTGCCAGCAGCGTAGAGGGAGGCGGGCAGCCCCAGCATTTT.

V is TRBV30 and J is TRBJ1-1, with D tentatively TRBD1 (6 bases). From germline, CDR1 is GTSNPN and CDR2 SVGIG (reference sequence). The germline V and J ends were trimmed by 0 bases and 5 bases, with 13 bases remaining between them. This CDR3 is built from 14 residues. The CDR3 DNA follows: TGTGCCTGGAGTGTAGGGGGAGGGTATACTGAAGCTTTCTTT. The encoded protein is CAWSVGGGYTEAFF.

The chain joins TRBV27 to TRBJ2-7; 8 positions agree with TRBD1. Per the germline V gene, CDR1 is MNHEY and CDR2 is SMNVEV (reference sequence). Losses at the gene ends were 3 bases for V and 7 bases for J; bases not matched to a gene: 11. The CDR3 has 15 residues. CDR3 coding DNA: TGTGCCAGCAGTTTCTCCAGGACAGGGCTGGGGGAGCAGTACTTC. Translation: CASSFSRTGLGEQYF.

This clone was seen more than once but under ten times. The chain uses TRBV5-1 and TRBJ2-5; 10 nucleotides align to TRBD2. The last part of the DNA fits TRBJ2-7 better; the J call may be wrong. CDR1 is SGHRS and CDR2 is YFSETQ in the germline V gene. This CDR3 comprises 19 residues. The chain's CDR3 is CASKRWAREFSGGTYEQYF. Written as DNA, the CDR3 is TGCGCCAGCAAGAGGTGGGCGAGGGAGTTTAGCGGGGGGACCTACGAGCAGTACTTC.

The chain uses TRBV5-4 and TRBJ2-5; 9 bases match TRBD1. V lost 4 bases, J lost 4 bases, and 2 bases stayed unmatched. The CDR3 loop spans 13 amino acids. CDR1 and CDR2 (germline): SGHNT, YYREEE (reference sequence). The chain's CDR3 is CASSVDRGETQYF. CDR3 in DNA: TGTGCCAGCAGCGTGGACAGGGGAGAGACCCAGTACTTC.

The chain uses TRBV4-1 and TRBJ2-7; D possibly corresponds to TRBD1 (6 bases). The CDR3 runs to 15 residues. V lost 1 base, J lost 4 bases, and 14 bases lay in between. The germline V gene encodes CDR1 MGHRA and CDR2 YSYEKL. In DNA, the CDR3 is TGCGCCAGCAGCCAAGCGGACAGCCGAAATTACGAGCAGTACTTC. The encoded protein is CASSQADSRNYEQYF.

The chain joins TRBV2 to TRBJ1-2; TRBD1 might be the D (5 bases). The CDR3 loop spans 13 amino acids. V was trimmed by 8 bases and J by 6 bases, leaving 16 bases between them. Germline CDR1 SNHLY, CDR2 FYNNEI. CDR3 loop: CASRRDLTDGYTF. The CDR3 DNA is TGTGCCAGCCGGCGGGACCTTACTGATGGCTACACCTTC.

This sequence joins TRBV10-3 and TRBJ2-1; 11 bases are a match to TRBD1. Losses at the gene ends were 4 bases for V and 6 bases for J; bases not matched to a gene: 5. Per the germline V gene, CDR1 is ENHRY and CDR2 is SYGVKD. This CDR3 has 15 amino acids. CDR3 protein: CAISASGTGGNEQFF. In DNA form, the CDR3 reads TGTGCCATCAGTGCCTCCGGGACAGGGGGCAATGAGCAGTTCTTC.

CDR3 residues: CASSFSSAGGYTF. The CDR3 region has the DNA TGTGCCAGCAGTTTTTCCTCTGCAGGAGGCTACACCTTC. The chain links TRBV6-5 to TRBJ1-2; no clear D. V gave up 4 bases and J gave up 8 bases, with 14 bases separating them. The CDR3 spans 13 residues. The V gene's germline CDR1 is MNHEY and CDR2 SVGAGI.

This clone appeared a few times. The chain has TRBV9 and TRBJ2-1; TRBD2 matches at 12 bases. Trimming at V came to 0 bases and at J to 8 bases, leaving 3 bases not matched to a gene. In germline, CDR1 is SGDLS, CDR2 YYNGEE. CDR3 length equals 15 residues. The CDR3 loop is CASSVEGLAGYEQFF. CDR3 coding DNA: TGTGCCAGCAGCGTAGAGGGACTAGCGGGTTATGAGCAGTTCTTC.

This chain links TRBV5-5 with TRBJ1-3; 7 bases align to TRBD1. CDR3 length equals 18 residues. Germline CDR1 and CDR2: SGHKS and YYEKEE (reference sequence). The J segment lost 0 bases and the V segment lost 4 bases, leaving 13 bases of the junction unmatched. For the CDR3, the DNA is TGTGCCAGCAGCAAGATGGGACAGAGGATACCCTCTGGAAACACCATATATTTT. Translating it yields CASSKMGQRIPSGNTIYF.

The genes are TRBV7-9 and TRBJ1-2, with 7 positions matching TRBD1. This CDR3 has 16 amino acids. The germline CDR1 and CDR2 sequences are SEHNR and FQNEAQ (reference sequence). The ends lost 5 bases at V and 5 bases at J; junction bases unmatched: 14. The CDR3 protein is CASSHGGTVGAYGYTF. CDR3 in DNA: TGTGCCAGCAGCCACGGAGGGACAGTGGGGGCTTATGGCTACACCTTC.

The sample holds a few counts of this clone. V usage is TRBV30 and J usage is TRBJ2-2, with 8 bases that match TRBD1. The junction had 7 bases not matched to a gene; V was cut back by 4 bases and J by 3 bases. The CDR3 runs to 15 residues. Germline assignment: CDR1 GTSNPN and CDR2 SVGIG (reference sequence). In DNA form, the CDR3 reads TGTGCCTGGACCCGGAGGACAGGGTACACCGGGGAGCTGTTTTTT. It codes for CAWTRRTGYTGELFF.